One and the same sample provided the 32 T cell receptor beta chains below, sequenced in a study of CD8+ T cells in alopecia areata. Treatment noted: oral pan-JAK inhibitor, 5-10 mg twice daily. cDNA reverse transcribed from extracted RNA served as the sequencing template. Method: immunoSEQ multiplex PCR; TCRdb's copy keeps in-frame clones and lacks some. The data contain hundreds of thousands of clones, 58% of them singletons. Sequencing used CD4+ T cells sorted from blood, obtained at week 24, from a patient treated with tofacitinib. The receptor source for this set is a human donor with alopecia areata.

The V and J genes are TRBV7-9 and TRBJ1-1, with 9 nucleotides matching TRBD1. This CDR3 is built from 14 residues. Germline loops: CDR1 SEHNR, CDR2 FQNEAQ (reference sequence). V shed 4 bases, J shed 5 bases, and the junction held 5 bases outside the gene matches. CDR3 protein: CASSWDRVGTEAFF. The CDR3, as DNA: TGTGCCAGCAGCTGGGACAGGGTGGGAACTGAAGCTTTCTTT.

J is TRBJ1-4 and V is TRBV30; maybe TRBD1 (6 bases). The CDR3 consists of 12 residues. Germline assignment: CDR1 GTSNPN and CDR2 SVGIG (reference sequence). V was clipped by 1 base and J by 11 bases, with 11 bases between them. CDR3 nucleotide sequence: TGTGCCTGGAGTGGAACAGGGACGAAACTGTTTTTT. Protein sequence: CAWSGTGTKLFF.

The J gene is TRBJ2-3, the V gene TRBV29-1; D remains ambiguous. V was shortened by 3 bases and J by 2 bases, with 6 bases between the two germline ends. The CDR3 is 12 residues long. Looked up from germline, CDR1 is SQVTM and CDR2 is ANQGSEA. The CDR3 coding sequence is TGCAGCGTTGACACCTCCACAGATACGCAGTATTTT. Translation: CSVDTSTDTQYF.

Points on this clone: The same CDR3 arises from other DNA sequences in this sample as well. This sequence joins TRBV30 and TRBJ1-6; D is unresolved. The CDR3 covers 14 residues. The germline V gene encodes CDR1 GTSNPN and CDR2 SVGIG (reference sequence). Trimming left V 0 bases short and J 5 bases short, with 8 bases between. The CDR3 is CAWSVTGNNSPLHF. The CDR3 DNA is TGTGCCTGGAGTGTGACGGGGAATAATTCACCCCTCCACTTT.

The chain uses TRBV19 and TRBJ1-5; maybe TRBD1 (6 bases). The CDR3 loop spans 15 amino acids. Trimming pared 8 bases from V and 1 base from J, leaving 15 bases between. Germline loops: CDR1 LNHDA, CDR2 SQIVND (reference sequence). The CDR3 coding sequence is TGTGCCAGTGTCCAGGGGCATGGGAGCAATCAGCCCCAGCATTTT. Amino acids: CASVQGHGSNQPQHF.

The chain uses TRBV6-5 and TRBJ1-3; D perhaps matches TRBD1 (6 bases). Germline-derived CDR1 and CDR2 are MNHEY and SVGAGI. Trimming removed 7 bases at V and 1 base at J, with 11 bases between. The CDR3 is 14 residues long. This chain's CDR3 is CASTTGWSGNTIYF. CDR3 DNA sequence: TGTGCCAGCACTACAGGGTGGTCTGGAAACACCATATATTTT.

The chain combines TRBV5-1 with TRBJ2-5; the D call may be TRBD1 or TRBD2 (7 bases each). This CDR3 has 15 residues. Trimming cost V 2 bases and J 5 bases, with 16 bases left between them. Germline V lookup: CDR1 SGHRS, CDR2 YFSETQ. Here the CDR3 DNA reads TGCGCCAGCAGCTTACGGGGAGGGGGCGAGGAGACCCAGTACTTC. This translates into CASSLRGGGEETQYF.

The chain recombines TRBV5-1 with TRBJ1-2; D is perhaps TRBD1 (6 bases). The germline V gene has CDR1 SGHRS and CDR2 YFSETQ. V was clipped by 5 bases and J by 6 bases, with 20 bases between them. The CDR3 is 15 amino acids. CDR3 loop: CASRVSLSGGDGYTF. The CDR3 DNA follows: TGCGCCAGCAGAGTTTCTCTCTCCGGGGGCGATGGCTACACCTTC.

CDR3 nucleotide sequence: TGTGCCAGCAGCCTGGGAGCGGGGTACAATGAGCAGTTCTTC. It yields the protein CASSLGAGYNEQFF. The chain combines TRBV5-8 with TRBJ2-1, with 7 bases aligning to TRBD2. This CDR3 is 14 amino acids long. Unmatched junction bases numbered 5, after V lost 4 bases and J lost 4 bases. Germline assignment: CDR1 SGHTS and CDR2 YDEGEE. Filled out from reference TRBV5-8 and TRBJ2-1, the complete variable domain reads EAGVTQSPTHLIKTRGQQATLRCSPISGHTSVYWYQQALGLGLQFLLWYDEGEERNRGNFPPRFSGRQFPNYSSELNVNALELEDSALYLCASSLGAGYNEQFFGPGTRLTVL.

This clone was seen a handful of times. CDR3 sequence reads: CASSPRQPNTEAFF. CDR3 DNA sequence: TGTGCCAGCAGCCCCCGACAGCCCAACACTGAAGCTTTCTTT. J is TRBJ1-1 and V is TRBV2; D is possibly TRBD1 (5 bases). Germline CDR1 and CDR2: SNHLY and FYNNEI. The CDR3 sequence is 14 residues long. V was shortened by 6 bases and J by 2 bases, with 13 bases between the two germline ends.

This clone was seen only a few times. The V call is TRBV7-9, the J call TRBJ1-1, with D possibly matching TRBD1 (5 bases). CDR3 length: 17 amino acids. Germline CDR1 SEHNR, CDR2 FQNEAQ (reference sequence). V was cut by 0 bases and J by 6 bases, with 20 bases left in between. The CDR3 DNA sequence: TGTGCCAGCAGCTTAGCATTCTCGCCAGGGAAGGGGCCTGAAGCTTTCTTT. Its translation is CASSLAFSPGKGPEAFF.

This chain joins TRBV6-6 and TRBJ2-5, with D uncertain. Germline V gene sequence: CDR1 MNHNY, CDR2 SVGAGI (reference sequence). The CDR3 extends over 13 amino acids. Between the trimmed V and J ends, which lost 3 bases and 1 base, there was a span of 6 bases. The CDR3 nucleotides are TGTGCCAGCAGTTATTTTCCCCAAGAGACCCAGTACTTC. It yields the protein CASSYFPQETQYF.

This chain links TRBV28 with TRBJ2-3; D remains ambiguous. This CDR3 is built from 11 residues. V was clipped by 6 bases and J by 7 bases, with 8 bases between them. The germline V gene encodes CDR1 MDHEN and CDR2 SYDVKM. The CDR3 DNA sequence: TGTGCCAGCAGCCCCTTAAATACGCAGTATTTT. Translating it yields CASSPLNTQYF.

The rearrangement links TRBV30 to TRBJ2-7; perhaps D is TRBD1 or TRBD2 (5 bases each). This CDR3 comprises 15 residues. V was shortened by 0 bases and J by 0 bases, with 12 bases between the two germline ends. In germline, CDR1 is GTSNPN, CDR2 SVGIG (reference sequence). CDR3 residues: CAWSVGKGPSYEQYF. The CDR3 region has the DNA TGTGCCTGGAGTGTAGGAAAGGGACCCTCCTACGAGCAGTACTTC.

The V and J genes are TRBV7-2 and TRBJ2-5; perhaps TRBD1 as D (5 bases). The CDR3 is 13 residues long. The germline V and J ends were trimmed by 6 bases and 5 bases, with 13 bases remaining between them. The germline gives CDR1 SGHTA, CDR2 FQGNSA. The CDR3 DNA follows: TGTGCCAGCAGTCCAGGGTCGACGGAGACCCAGTACTTC. Its translation is CASSPGSTETQYF. Variable domain in full (rest from reference TRBV7-2 and TRBJ2-5): GAGVSQSPSNKVTEKGKDVELRCDPISGHTALYWYRQSLGQGLEFLIYFQGNSAPDKSGLPSDRFSAERTGGSVSTLTIQRTQQEDSAVYLCASSPGSTETQYFGPGTRLLVL.

The chain links TRBV4-1 to TRBJ1-6; 7 nucleotides line up with TRBD1. The germline CDR1 and CDR2 sequences are MGHRA and YSYEKL. The CDR3 loop spans 16 amino acids. Unmatched junction bases numbered 6, after V lost 1 base and J lost 6 bases. Written as DNA, the CDR3 is TGCGCCAGCAGCCAAGCGCTGGGACAGACTAATTCACCCCTCCACTTT. This codes for CASSQALGQTNSPLHF.

This chain connects TRBV2 to TRBJ1-2, with D possibly being TRBD1 (5 bases). Germline CDR1 and CDR2: SNHLY and FYNNEI. V was clipped by 4 bases and J by 8 bases, with 11 bases between them. This CDR3 is built from 12 residues. The DNA for the CDR3 is TGTGCCAGCAGTGTCACGGGGGAAGGCTACACCTTC. Its translation: CASSVTGEGYTF.

This clone turned up a few times. The rearrangement joins TRBV11-2 to TRBJ2-1; perhaps TRBD1 as D (5 bases). The length of the CDR3 is 13 residues. Germline CDR1 SGHAT, CDR2 FQNNGV. The V end lost 3 bases, the J end lost 5 bases, and 8 bases lay between the germline ends. In DNA, the CDR3 is TGTGCCAGCAGCTTTGACAGAGACAATGAGCAGTTCTTC. It is translated as CASSFDRDNEQFF.

The chain uses TRBV7-2 and TRBJ1-6, with D maybe TRBD1 (6 bases). V lost 2 bases, J lost 14 bases, and 19 bases lay in between. The germline CDR1 and CDR2 sequences are SGHTA and FQGNSA. The CDR3 spans 15 residues. CDR3 DNA: TGTGCCAGCAGCTTATCCAGGGGAATTTATCAGACCCTCCACTTT. Protein: CASSLSRGIYQTLHF. Together with reference TRBV7-2 and TRBJ1-6, the CDR3 gives the full variable domain: GAGVSQSPSNKVTEKGKDVELRCDPISGHTALYWYRQSLGQGLEFLIYFQGNSAPDKSGLPSDRFSAERTGGSVSTLTIQRTQQEDSAVYLCASSLSRGIYQTLHFGNGTRLTVT.

The chain carries TRBV19 and TRBJ2-1, with 7 bases fitting TRBD1. This CDR3 comprises 16 residues. Trimming removed 8 bases from V and 0 bases from J; junction bases left unmatched: 10. Germline CDR1 reads LNHDA; CDR2 reads SQIVND (reference sequence). The CDR3 DNA is TGTGCCAGTCACTTATTCGGGACAGTCTCCTACAATGAGCAGTTCTTC. It specifies CASHLFGTVSYNEQFF.

The genes are TRBV5-1 and TRBJ1-1; D possibly corresponds to TRBD1 (6 bases). Germline V gene sequence: CDR1 SGHRS, CDR2 YFSETQ. The length of the CDR3 is 13 residues. Trimming left V 4 bases short and J 9 bases short, with 16 bases between. CDR3 sequence reads: CASSPGTRLKAFF. CDR3 DNA sequence: TGCGCCAGCAGCCCCGGGACACGACTAAAAGCTTTCTTT.

The J gene is TRBJ1-4, the V gene TRBV6-5, with D possibly being TRBD1 (6 bases). Germline lookup yields CDR1 MNHEY and CDR2 SVGAGI. With 7 bases removed from V and 4 bases from J, the gap between germline ends came to 13 bases. This CDR3 is built from 14 residues. The CDR3 nucleotides are TGTGCCAGCAAACTGGTCAGGGGTAATGAAAAACTGTTTTTT. Translation gives CASKLVRGNEKLFF.

This clone has a single count. The chain employs TRBV29-1 and TRBJ1-1; D is undetermined. Trimming cost V 0 bases and J 6 bases, with 5 bases left between them. The CDR3 has 11 amino acids. The germline CDR1 and CDR2 sequences are SQVTM and ANQGSEA. CDR3 sequence reads: CSVEEAAEAFF. DNA for the CDR3: TGCAGCGTTGAAGAAGCCGCTGAAGCTTTCTTT.

CDR3 DNA sequence: TGCGCCAGCAGCTCGACAGGGGCCCAGAACACTGAAGCTTTCTTT. Residues: CASSSTGAQNTEAFF. The rearrangement links TRBV5-1 to TRBJ1-1, with 8 bases that match TRBD1. The CDR3 length is 15 residues. V dropped 3 bases and J dropped 1; count of bases not matched to a gene: 5. Per the germline V gene, CDR1 is SGHRS and CDR2 is YFSETQ.

The chain is built from TRBV5-6 and TRBJ2-6; D is undetermined. CDR3 length equals 14 residues. V lost 5 bases and J lost 0, with 6 bases in between. CDR1 and CDR2 from the germline V gene are SGHDT and YYEEEE. The CDR3 here is CASRILSGANVLTF. In nucleotides, the CDR3 is TGTGCCAGCAGGATCCTCTCTGGGGCCAACGTCCTGACTTTC.

J is TRBJ2-1 and V is TRBV29-1; possibly TRBD1 for D (8 bases). This CDR3 comprises 16 residues. V was trimmed by 6 bases and J by 8 bases, leaving 26 bases between them. Germline CDR1 and CDR2: SQVTM and ANQGSEA. The CDR3 spells CSVHYPRTGRDDEQFF. The CDR3 coding sequence is TGCAGCGTCCACTACCCTCGGACAGGGAGGGACGATGAGCAGTTCTTC.

The chain carries TRBV29-1 and TRBJ1-3; D not certain. V lost 6 bases to trimming and J lost 2 bases, with 11 bases between them. The CDR3 contains 13 residues. Germline V CDR1 and CDR2: SQVTM, ANQGSEA. CDR3 protein: CSVTRITGNTIYF. The DNA for the CDR3 is TGCAGCGTCACCAGGATCACTGGAAACACCATATATTTT.

For the CDR3, the DNA is TGTGCCAGCAGTAACAGGGAAAACTATGGCTACACCTTC. The encoded protein is CASSNRENYGYTF. This sequence joins TRBV28 and TRBJ1-2, with D perhaps TRBD1 (6 bases). The V end lost 5 bases, the J end lost 2 bases, and 9 bases lay between the germline ends. Germline CDR1 is MDHEN and CDR2 is SYDVKM. The CDR3 sequence is 13 residues long.

The CDR3 region is CSVEWGAESSNYGYTF. DNA for the CDR3: TGCAGCGTTGAATGGGGGGCCGAGTCCTCTAACTATGGCTACACCTTC. This sequence joins TRBV29-1 and TRBJ1-2; a possible D gene is TRBD1 (6 bases). The length of the CDR3 is 16 residues. Germline CDR1 is SQVTM and CDR2 is ANQGSEA. V dropped 2 bases and J dropped 0 bases, with 16 bases sitting between them.

The rearrangement joins TRBV5-6 to TRBJ2-7, with D tentatively TRBD1 (5 bases). The CDR3 runs to 13 residues. Deletions cut 4 bases from V and 3 bases from J, with 11 bases between. Germline-derived CDR1 and CDR2 are SGHDT and YYEEEE. CDR3 region: CASSIGHLYEQYF. The CDR3 region has the DNA TGTGCCAGCAGCATCGGACACCTCTACGAGCAGTACTTC.

The chain uses TRBV9 and TRBJ2-1; TRBD1 aligns across 11 bases. CDR3 length equals 14 residues. V trimming: 0 bases; J trimming: 11 bases; junction bases outside the gene matches: 4. Germline assignment: CDR1 SGDLS and CDR2 YYNGEE. The DNA of the CDR3 is TGTGCCAGCAGCGTAGAGGGACAGGGGGTGAAGCAGTTCTTC. It translates to CASSVEGQGVKQFF.

This clone appeared a few times. The chain links TRBV4-3 to TRBJ1-3; D gene ambiguous. Looked up from germline, CDR1 is LGHNA and CDR2 is YSLEER. The CDR3 loop spans 13 amino acids. The V end lost 0 bases, the J end lost 7 bases, and 7 bases lay between the germline ends. The CDR3 spells CASSQETRNTIYF. The CDR3, as DNA: TGCGCCAGCAGCCAAGAAACCCGCAACACCATATATTTT.